Given below is one T cell receptor beta chain in context. The sample comes from a study of blood T cell repertoires in COVID-19. CDR1 and CDR2 (germline): KGHSH, LQKENI. The CDR3 is 15 amino acids. With 1 base clipped from V and 6 bases from J, the junction kept 8 bases outside the gene matches. In the authors' workflow: Estimation of nucleated cell counts relied on the amplification of reference gene primers. Clones were read by immunoSEQ multiplex PCR, and TCRdb kept only the in-frame ones, dropping some. That table furnishes V, J and clone size, whereas the DNA furnished D and trimming. The sample comprises a few hundred thousand clones, 70% to 90% of which are singletons, and approximately 5.3% rests with the top ten.

The TCR sequence derives from a young woman who had recovered from COVID-19. V and J are TRBV18 and TRBJ1-2; 7 bases are a match to TRBD1. The sample consisted of PBMCs or T cells enriched from blood (not recorded which). The CDR3 bases are TGTGCCAGCTCACCACAAATTACAGGGGCGCATGGCTACACCTTC. Its protein product is CASSPQITGAHGYTF.